This TCR gamma chain came from a study of Vδ1+ human thymocytes. Study-level points and caveats: Unlike peripheral blood Vdelta1+ controls, thymic delta-chain sequences included approximately 20% Vdelta2 and few Vdelta3. Highly polyclonal TRG and TRD repertoires with Gaussian CDR3 length distributions appeared in thymus.

The V gene's germline CDR1 is EGSNGY and CDR2 YDSYNSKV. Losses at the gene ends were 0 bases for V and 3 bases for J; bases not matched to a gene: 11. This CDR3 comprises 16 residues. Details on this clone: What it binds is unknown.

Sequences come from RNA converted to cDNA by reverse transcription. The CDR3 regions were amplified by multiplex PCR from V-gene primers to a constant-region primer. TCRdb reanalyzed the multiplex PCR reads using CATT. The table shows about 36,000 gamma-chain clones, with around 21% occurring only once. Thymocytes were sorted as CD3+ TCRVdelta1+ TCRVdelta2- after alphabeta T cell depletion. The TCR sequence derives from a girl in the first two years of life who had congenital heart surgery. The gene calls are TRGV2 and TRGJ1 or TRGJ2. The sample consisted of Vdelta1+ gamma-delta thymocytes from the thymus. As to subset: FACS-sorted CD3+ TCRalphabeta- TCRVdelta1+ TCRVdelta2- thymocytes. The CDR3 nucleotides read TGTGCCACCTGGGACGGGCCCCAACGCCTTTATTATAAGAAACTCTTT. It codes for CATWDGPQRLYYKKLF.